A selection of T cell receptor beta chains follows, all from one sample in a study of T cell responses to AZD1222 COVID-19 vaccine. The assay was immunoSEQ multiplex PCR, and TCRdb's table has in-frame clones only and misses some. The table includes 140,000 or so clones, around 90% detected once. The sample was peripheral blood, taken 28 days after the second dose of the MenACWY control vaccine. Receptors originate from an adult who received the MenACWY meningococcal vaccine as a control. Both conserved end residues are part of each CDR3. D genes are given only for firm matches. Rows may omit the clone size; those that give it use once, few, many or a size class.

len	abundance	d_gene	v_gene	j_gene	CDR3aa	CDR3nt
15	.	TRBD1	TRBV4-3	TRBJ1-2	CASSQARGPLYGYTF	TGCGCCAGCAGCCAAGCCAGGGGGCCCCTTTATGGCTACACCTTC
15	.	TRBD1	TRBV5-4	TRBJ2-1	CASSVRGQGDNEQFF	TGTGCCAGCAGCGTTAGGGGACAGGGAGACAATGAGCAGTTCTTC
13	.	.	TRBV7-3	TRBJ1-1	CASTPGGASEAFF	TGTGCCAGCACCCCGGGGGGGGCGAGTGAAGCTTTCTTT
16	few	.	TRBV9	TRBJ1-1	CASSVSGARLNTEAFF	TGTGCCAGCAGCGTATCAGGGGCCAGGTTGAACACTGAAGCTTTCTTT
14	.	TRBD1	TRBV6-2/TRBV6-3	TRBJ2-5	CASSYPDRQETQYF	TGTGCCAGCAGTTACCCGGACAGGCAAGAGACCCAGTACTTC
12	.	TRBD1	TRBV11-2	TRBJ1-6	CASSLATGDLHF	TGTGCCAGCAGCTTGGCGACAGGGGACCTCCACTTT
16	.	TRBD2	TRBV9	TRBJ2-4	CASSPGTSLASGIQYF	TGTGCCAGCAGCCCCGGGACTAGTCTTGCGTCGGGCATTCAGTACTTC
12	few	TRBD1	TRBV7-6	TRBJ1-2	CASSATGVGYTF	TGTGCCAGCAGCGCGACAGGGGTCGGCTACACCTTC
13	.	.	TRBV5-6	TRBJ1-1	CASSLGDRPQAFF	TGTGCCAGCAGCTTGGGTGACAGGCCACAAGCTTTCTTT
15	.	.	TRBV5-6	TRBJ1-3	CASSLGSVSGNTIYF	TGTGCCAGCAGCTTGGGGTCAGTCTCTGGAAACACCATATATTTT
16	.	.	TRBV11-3	TRBJ2-3	CASSLVMGARADTQYF	TGTGCCAGCAGCTTAGTTATGGGGGCCAGGGCAGATACGCAGTATTTT
17	.	.	TRBV27	TRBJ2-1	CASSLWPGLARYNEQFF	TGTGCCAGCAGTTTATGGCCCGGTCTAGCGCGATACAATGAGCAGTTCTTC
17	.	.	TRBV9	TRBJ2-1	CASSVGWAVGTYNEQFF	TGTGCCAGCAGCGTAGGGTGGGCGGTAGGAACCTACAATGAGCAGTTCTTC
14	.	.	TRBV6-5	TRBJ1-6	CASSTRAVNSPLHF	TGTGCCAGCAGCACCCGGGCTGTAAATTCACCCCTCCACTTT
12	.	.	TRBV28	TRBJ1-6	CASRRHNSPLHF	TGTGCCAGCAGGCGACATAATTCACCCCTCCACTTT
14	.	.	TRBV7-9	TRBJ2-7	CASSPSAGTYEQYF	TGTGCCAGCAGCCCTTCTGCCGGTACCTACGAGCAGTACTTC
14	.	TRBD1	TRBV28	TRBJ2-7	CASSEGQNSREQYF	TGTGCCAGCAGTGAGGGACAGAACTCCCGCGAGCAGTACTTC
15	once	TRBD2	TRBV7-9	TRBJ2-7	CASSLTSGIKHEQYF	TGTGCCAGCAGCCTGACTAGCGGGATTAAACACGAGCAGTACTTC
14	.	.	TRBV6-2/TRBV6-3	TRBJ1-5	CASSSGFSNQPQHF	TGTGCCAGCAGTTCAGGGTTTAGCAATCAGCCCCAGCATTTT
14	.	.	TRBV6-5	TRBJ1-2	CASSYGGQPYGYTF	TGTGCCAGCAGTTACGGTGGACAGCCCTATGGCTACACCTTC
16	.	.	TRBV27	TRBJ2-5	CASSYGTLESQETQYF	TGTGCCAGCAGTTATGGGACACTAGAGTCCCAAGAGACCCAGTACTTC
13	few	.	TRBV24-1	TRBJ2-1	CATRGYSGNEQFF	TGTGCCACCAGGGGTTATTCGGGCAATGAGCAGTTCTTC
14	.	.	TRBV5-1	TRBJ2-6	CASSLETGANVLTF	TGCGCCAGCAGCTTGGAGACCGGGGCCAACGTCCTGACTTTC
12	.	.	TRBV4-1	TRBJ1-2	CASQGSNYGYTF	TGCGCCAGCCAGGGATCTAACTATGGCTACACCTTC
13	few	TRBD1	TRBV3-1/TRBV3-2	TRBJ1-2	CASSLTGGAGYTF	TGTGCCAGCAGCCTGACAGGGGGCGCTGGCTACACCTTC
13	.	.	TRBV27	TRBJ2-1	CASSFSSYNEQFF	TGTGCCAGCAGTTTTAGCTCCTACAATGAGCAGTTCTTC
15	once	TRBD1	TRBV19	TRBJ1-2	CASKDRLWANYGYTF	TGTGCCAGTAAGGACAGGCTGTGGGCTAACTATGGCTACACCTTC
15	.	.	TRBV25-1	TRBJ2-7	CASSGPQSGNYEQYF	TGTGCCAGCAGTGGGCCCCAGTCAGGTAACTACGAGCAGTACTTC
14	.	.	TRBV13	TRBJ2-1	CATMGARGWSEQFF	TGTGCTACGATGGGGGCAAGGGGATGGAGTGAGCAGTTCTTC
15	.	.	TRBV4-2	TRBJ2-1	CASSPRDRLYNEQFF	TGTGCCAGCAGCCCTCGGGATAGGCTCTACAATGAGCAGTTCTTC
16	.	.	TRBV5-1	TRBJ1-2	CASSLAPSIGYGGYTF	TGCGCCAGCAGCTTGGCCCCTTCAATAGGGTATGGTGGCTACACCTTC
15	.	.	TRBV7-2	TRBJ2-7	CASSRDRSSSYEQYF	TGTGCCAGCAGCAGAGATCGGTCGAGCTCCTACGAGCAGTACTTC
17	once	TRBD2	TRBV27	TRBJ2-3	CASSLGLAGVSTDTQYF	TGTGCCAGCAGTTTAGGGCTAGCGGGAGTTAGCACAGATACGCAGTATTTT
17	.	.	TRBV7-2	TRBJ2-1	CASSLRLVTQGNHEQFF	TGTGCCAGCAGCTTAAGGCTGGTGACTCAAGGGAACCATGAGCAGTTCTTC
13	.	.	TRBV7-2	TRBJ1-2	CASSFDINYGYTF	TGTGCCAGCAGCTTCGACATTAACTATGGCTACACCTTC
15	.	TRBD2	TRBV5-1	TRBJ2-5	CASSFSGGRQETQYF	TGCGCCAGCAGCTTTAGCGGGGGGCGCCAAGAGACCCAGTACTTC
15	.	.	TRBV5-4	TRBJ2-5	CASSSTWGARETQYF	TGTGCCAGCAGCTCGACCTGGGGGGCGCGCGAGACCCAGTACTTC
12	.	.	TRBV12-3/TRBV12-4	TRBJ2-1	CASKRGFNEQFF	TGTGCCAGCAAAAGGGGGTTCAATGAGCAGTTCTTC
13	.	.	TRBV30	TRBJ2-2	CARGRVGTGELFF	TGTGCCAGAGGTCGCGTGGGCACCGGGGAGCTGTTTTTT
14	.	.	TRBV6-2/TRBV6-3	TRBJ1-1	CASSYRVSGTEAFF	TGTGCCAGCAGTTACAGGGTATCAGGGACTGAAGCTTTCTTT
14	few	TRBD2	TRBV3-1/TRBV3-2	TRBJ2-5	CASSLGGGKETQYF	TGTGCCAGCAGCCTAGGCGGGGGGAAAGAGACCCAGTACTTC
14	.	TRBD1	TRBV10-3	TRBJ1-2	CAISESADRAGYTF	TGTGCCATCAGTGAGTCGGCTGACAGGGCTGGCTACACCTTC
16	.	TRBD2	TRBV7-9	TRBJ2-3	CASSDGLAGVRDTQYF	TGTGCCAGCAGCGACGGACTAGCGGGAGTTAGAGATACGCAGTATTTT
15	.	TRBD1	TRBV6-5	TRBJ1-6	CASSSPGQGNSPLHF	TGTGCCAGCAGTTCTCCGGGACAGGGCAATTCACCCCTCCACTTT
15	.	.	TRBV11-2	TRBJ1-4	CASSLSGHSNEKLFF	TGTGCCAGCAGCTTATCGGGACACTCTAATGAAAAACTGTTTTTT
15	.	.	TRBV9	TRBJ2-3	CASSFYGSSKDTQYF	TGTGCCAGCAGCTTTTATGGGTCCTCCAAAGATACGCAGTATTTT
14	.	TRBD1	TRBV7-2	TRBJ1-1	CASSLRDRGTEAFF	TGTGCCAGCAGCTTACGGGACAGGGGCACTGAAGCTTTCTTT
13	.	.	TRBV19	TRBJ1-1	CAAKGPSNTEAFF	TGTGCCGCCAAAGGTCCCAGCAACACTGAAGCTTTCTTT
13	.	.	TRBV3-1/TRBV3-2	TRBJ1-2	CASSQEGRGGYTF	TGTGCCAGCAGCCAAGAGGGAAGGGGTGGCTACACCTTC
18	.	TRBD1	TRBV7-9	TRBJ1-3	CASTARTGGVGSGNTIYF	TGTGCCAGCACCGCTCGGACAGGGGGAGTAGGCTCTGGAAACACCATATATTTT
16	.	.	TRBV19	TRBJ2-7	CASSIQSTQYAYEQYF	TGTGCCAGTAGTATCCAATCGACTCAATATGCCTACGAGCAGTACTTC
14	.	.	TRBV19	TRBJ1-1	CASTVGQTNTEAFF	TGTGCCAGTACTGTGGGGCAGACGAACACTGAAGCTTTCTTT
12	.	.	TRBV28	TRBJ1-1	CASTWSNTEAFF	TGTGCCAGCACGTGGAGCAACACTGAAGCTTTCTTT
16	.	TRBD1	TRBV10-3	TRBJ2-1	CAIRPLDRGPENEQFF	TGTGCCATCAGGCCTTTAGACAGGGGGCCGGAGAATGAGCAGTTCTTC
15	.	.	TRBV6-2/TRBV6-3	TRBJ1-2	CASSDWNGKAHGYTF	TGTGCCAGCAGCGATTGGAATGGGAAAGCTCATGGCTACACCTTC
13	once	.	TRBV5-1	TRBJ2-5	CASSGPGMETQYF	TGCGCCAGCAGCGGGCCGGGGATGGAGACCCAGTACTTC